The sequence of this TCR beta chain was determined in a study of beta chain features in type 1 diabetes. Study context: Cell yields, gender and age were similar in healthy donors and patients.

Expressed TCRB transcripts got sequenced, as all isolated RNA was reverse transcribed. The table came from immunoSEQ multiplex PCR; TCRdb's copy has only in-frame clones and leaves some out. The table has about 160,000 clones, 63% seen once. Study-wide findings and caveats: All four CD4+ subsets from Type 1 diabetes patients carried moderately but significantly shorter TCRB CDR3s.

Germline values: CDR1 SGHTA, CDR2 FQGNSA. The CDR3 is 16 residues long. The V gene end was trimmed by 5 bases and the J gene end by 2 bases; junction bases not matched to a gene: 5. Researchers reported sorting CD4+ naive, central memory, regulatory and stem cell-like memory cells via CD45RO/CCR7/CD25/CD127/CD95/CD27. Post-sort purity exceeded 98% for all sorted populations. Notes on this clone: The antigen is unknown.

The sequencing sample was made of naive CD4+ T cells from blood. The gene calls are TRBV7-2 and TRBJ2-5; TRBD2 aligns across 13 bases. This TCR was recovered from a man between 25 and 39 years old with type 1 diabetes. CDR3 in DNA: TGTGCCAGCAGCCAAGGGACTAGCGGGGTACAAGAGACCCAGTACTTC. Amino acids: CASSQGTSGVQETQYF.